One sample yielded the 9 T cell receptor beta chains listed below, sequenced in a study of radiotherapy plus CTLA-4 blockade in lung cancer (dated 2018 in TCRdb). The receptor library was made with the immunoSEQ multiplex PCR assay. The source is immuneACCESS, and TCRdb retained only in-frame sequences with V and J called. Part of the clones is not carried over; for the studies checked, unresolved V genes explain less than half of this, and the remainder is unexplained. This sample holds around 100,000 clones; roughly 80% were observed only once. The top ten constitute about 3.3% of the sample. This specimen consisted of peripheral blood, obtained from a patient treated with radiotherapy plus ipilimumab. The receptors originated from a human donor with non-small cell lung cancer that progressed on radiotherapy plus ipilimumab. Some clones in this sample may be carry-over from other donors' samples.

The chain employs TRBV15 and TRBJ2-1; D unresolved. Germline values: CDR1 LNHNV, CDR2 YYDKDF (reference sequence). Trimming took 0 bases from V and 5 from J, leaving 11 bases between them. The CDR3 runs 15 residues. In DNA, the CDR3 is TGTGCCACCAGCAGAGAAATGAGCCAGAACAATGAGCAGTTCTTC. The encoded protein is CATSREMSQNNEQFF.

The chain joins TRBV5-1 to TRBJ2-5; 13 bases agree with TRBD2. The J segment lost 1 base and the V segment lost 4 bases, leaving 4 bases of the junction unmatched. The CDR3 consists of 16 residues. The germline gives CDR1 SGHRS, CDR2 YFSETQ. The CDR3, as DNA: TGCGCCAGCAGCACAGGACTAGCGGGGGTCCAAGAGACCCAGTACTTC. Its protein is CASSTGLAGVQETQYF.

The chain is built from TRBV7-9 and TRBJ1-1, with 9 bases lining up with TRBD1. Per the germline V gene, CDR1 is SEHNR and CDR2 is FQNEAQ (reference sequence). This CDR3 has 14 residues. With V trimmed by 1 base and J by 5 bases, 2 bases remained unmatched. The CDR3: CASSLETGGTEAFF. CDR3 sequence (DNA): TGTGCCAGCAGCTTAGAGACAGGGGGAACTGAAGCTTTCTTT.

J is TRBJ2-3 and V is TRBV9; D is uncertain. The CDR3 extends over 15 amino acids. V shed 2 bases and J shed 1 base, with 11 bases lying between them. CDR1 and CDR2 from the germline V gene are SGDLS and YYNGEE. In DNA form, the CDR3 reads TGTGCCAGCAGCGTTGGAAATTTGGGCACAGATACGCAGTATTTT. This sequence encodes CASSVGNLGTDTQYF. Full variable domain (missing parts from reference TRBV9 and TRBJ2-3): DSGVTQTPKHLITATGQRVTLRCSPRSGDLSVYWYQQSLDQGLQFLIQYYNGEERAKGNILERFSAQQFPDLHSELNLSSLELGDSALYFCASSVGNLGTDTQYFGPGTRLTVL.

Written as DNA, the CDR3 is TGTGCCACCAGCAGAGTTGGGGTCCAAGAGCAGTACTTC. This encodes CATSRVGVQEQYF. The chain links TRBV15 to TRBJ2-7; D uncertain. V was shortened by 1 base and J by 7 bases, with 11 bases between the two germline ends. The CDR3 runs 13 residues. Per germline, CDR1 LNHNV and CDR2 YYDKDF (reference sequence).

A single count supports this clone. The chain employs TRBV4-3 and TRBJ2-2; the D gene is possibly TRBD2 (5 bases). The CDR3 extends over 16 amino acids. The ends were cut back, 7 bases at V and 0 bases at J, with 15 bases in the middle. Germline V gives CDR1 LGHNA, CDR2 YSLEER. CDR3 loop: CASTTTAGANTGELFF. The CDR3 bases are TGCGCCAGCACCACCACGGCCGGGGCGAACACCGGGGAGCTGTTTTTT.

V gene TRBV11-2 combines with J gene TRBJ1-2, with unresolved D. The CDR3 covers 11 residues. The V gene's germline CDR1 is SGHAT and CDR2 FQNNGV. Trimming took 1 base from V and 8 from J, leaving 5 bases between them. This CDR3 reads CASSLVRGYTF. The CDR3 coding sequence is TGTGCCAGCAGCTTAGTACGGGGCTACACCTTC.

This chain joins TRBV29-1 and TRBJ2-5, with 9 positions matching TRBD2. This CDR3 region has 18 residues. V dropped 3 bases and J dropped 5; count of bases not matched to a gene: 19. Germline V gives CDR1 SQVTM, CDR2 ANQGSEA. CDR3 sequence: CSVDGLAIPTTRWETQYF. The CDR3, as DNA: TGCAGCGTTGATGGACTAGCGATTCCTACCACCCGTTGGGAGACCCAGTACTTC.

This clone was observed a handful of times. J is TRBJ2-3 and V is TRBV7-3; TRBD1 might be the D (7 bases). The germline V gene encodes CDR1 SGHTA and CDR2 FQGTGA. Trimming took 5 bases from V and 7 from J, leaving 16 bases between them. The CDR3 runs 14 residues. As DNA, the CDR3 is TGTGCCAGCAGCCCCGGGCGGGGACAGAATACGCAGTATTTT. Protein product: CASSPGRGQNTQYF.